This TCR beta chain came from a study of spatial heterogeneity in lung cancer (dated by TCRdb to the late 2010s). In terms of the full investigation: Beta-chain transcripts were consistently detected in greater numbers than alpha-chain transcripts, which likely reflects a higher abundance of beta-chain transcripts. TCR transcript counts in tumor regions correlated strongly with a T cell transcriptional module score from matched bulk RNA-seq. In the raw uncorrected reads, each unique combination of TCR and UMI appeared more than ten times on average. In non-small cell lung cancer, the study made a quantitative comparison of TCR alpha and beta repertoires among multiple tumor regions, matched nontumor lung and blood. The study linked features of the TCR repertoire to counts of nonsynonymous mutations, which were determined by whole-exome sequencing of tumor tissue. Both alpha and beta chains were TCR-sequenced in 200 to 250 tumor regions, about 69 matched nontumor lung samples and 55 to 60 PBMC samples obtained at surgery. General conclusions and limits of the study: TCR-seq coverage of tumor T cells was estimated to be only approximately 7.3% for alpha chains and approximately 12% for beta chains. Confirming at a functional level the hypothesis that regional TCRs recognize regional mutations was considered to require additional single-cell paired TCR alpha and beta sequencing. Counts of ubiquitous and regional expanded TCRs were found to correlate with counts of ubiquitous and regional nonsynonymous mutations, respectively. The number of expanded intratumoral alpha and beta TCRs correlated with the tumor nonsynonymous mutation count.

To prepare the library, 5' RACE was applied. TCRdb shows the sequencer as NextSeq 500. To allow correction of PCR and sequencing errors, the TCR library protocol tagged every TCR cDNA molecule with a unique molecular identifier. From the authors' description of their analysis: TCR identification, UMI-based error correction and CDR3 extraction were performed with Decombinator tools. TCRs above a frequency of 2 per 1,000, corresponding to the top 1% of the tumor frequency distribution, were defined as expanded. Expanded tumor TCRs were classed as regional if statistically deemed absent (corrected P<0.05) from at least one tumor region, otherwise ubiquitous. Each repertoire was subsampled 100 times to 5,000 TCRs, after which Renyi diversity was computed with the R vegan package. CDR3 similarity networks were constructed using string-kernel similarity of amino acid triplets, with links drawn between CDR3s whose pairwise similarity was above 0.82. TCRdb passed the public sequencing reads through fastp at Q25 and MiXCR, retaining productive beta sequences. CDR3 protein sequences are deduplicated, and each keeps its most common genes and DNA. TCRdb, not the authors, supplied the V and J calls. The sample profile shows 8,700 or so distinct CDR3 sequences; around 15% of them were found once. 13% to 15% of the sample belongs to the ten largest clones.

This clonotype occurred many times. It has no known antigen specificity. No much larger clone exists at a distance of one base, and base qualities are not known. The library was designed around alpha chains, so this beta chain is a stray read whose abundance carries little weight. V is reduced by 6 bases and J by 0 bases, leaving a spacing of 17 bases between them. From cysteine to phenylalanine, the CDR3 is 16 amino acids long. The read is trimmed to its CDR3 DNA, 48 bases read in frame from base 1. Via the germline V gene, CDR1 is MDHEN and CDR2 SYDVKM. The time point label on this specimen signifies: sample taken at primary tumor resection. The donors were around 69 patients from the lung TRACERx cohort who had early-stage, untreated non-small cell lung cancer. Whole RNA extracted from tumor and nontumor lung tissue, or from cryopreserved PBMC samples, was used for TCR sequencing without cell sorting. A patient was chosen for TCR sequencing only when enough RNA was available from at least two tumor regions. Before selection, tumor and adjacent nontumor lung specimens were reviewed by a lung pathologist.

This clonotype was sampled from a male donor with early-stage non-small cell lung cancer. The specimen comprised lung tumor tissue, sampled at surgery. Here the chain combines TRBV28 and TRBJ1-1; TRBD1 could be the D gene, as 5 bases match. The nucleotide sequence reads TGTGCCAGCAGGCCATCGTCTTGGGGGGTGAACACTGAAGCTTTCTTT. This codes for CASRPSSWGVNTEAFF.